These 16 T cell receptor beta chains share one sample of origin, sequenced in a study of T-cell reconstitution after alpha-beta-depleted transplantation in children. Unique molecular identifiers were used to barcode this TCRbeta library. TCRdb fed the PCR reads into MiXCR, producing one record per CDR3 protein. Among 81,000 or so distinct CDR3 sequences listed, around a sixth were seen once. The specimen comprised PBMCs, mostly from graft donor cells, sampled 180 days after TCRalphabeta/CD19-depleted stem cell transplant. The receptors come from a male patient aged 2 to 9 who had a stem cell transplant for acute lymphoblastic leukemia, so the T cells may come from the graft donor.

This chain links TRBV7-2 with TRBJ1-2; D not certain. V lost 6 bases and J lost 2, with 10 bases in between. The germline V gene encodes CDR1 SGHTA and CDR2 FQGNSA. The CDR3 length is 13 residues. The CDR3 protein is CASSLYGNYGYTF. The CDR3 coding sequence is TGTGCCAGCAGTCTTTACGGGAACTATGGCTACACCTTC.

The V call is TRBV5-1, the J call TRBJ2-5; TRBD1 is a possible D gene (7 bases). This CDR3 spans 13 amino acids. Germline V gene data show CDR1 as SGHRS and CDR2 as YFSETQ. Trimming removed 1 base from V and 4 bases from J, with 8 bases in between. CDR3 residues: CASSLQGGETQYF. The CDR3 DNA reads TGCGCCAGCAGCTTGCAGGGGGGAGAGACCCAGTACTTC. Full variable domain (remainder filled in from reference TRBV5-1 and TRBJ2-5): KAGVTQTPRYLIKTRGQQVTLSCSPISGHRSVSWYQQTPGQGLQFLFEYFSETQRNKGNFPGRFSGRQFSNSRSEMNVSTLELGDSALYLCASSLQGGETQYFGPGTRLLVL.

The V gene is TRBV27, the J gene TRBJ2-3, with TRBD1 as a possible D gene (6 bases). The CDR3 runs to 14 residues. Trimming pared 5 bases from V and 3 bases from J, leaving 12 bases between. Germline CDR1 reads MNHEY; CDR2 reads SMNVEV (reference sequence). CDR3 loop: CASSPQGITDTQYF. The CDR3 DNA sequence: TGTGCCAGCAGTCCACAGGGTATAACAGATACGCAGTATTTT.

This rearrangement joins TRBV20-1 to TRBJ2-7; 9 bases align to TRBD1. Trimming took 3 bases from V and 2 from J; bases not matched to a gene: 2. This CDR3 comprises 13 residues. Germline V lookup: CDR1 DFQATT, CDR2 SNEGSKA (reference sequence). CDR3 sequence: CSASRDRAYEQYF. In nucleotides, the CDR3 is TGCAGTGCTAGCCGGGACAGGGCCTACGAGCAGTACTTC.

This clonotype was seen a handful of times. The chain's CDR3 is CASSFVLVEGGELFF. The CDR3 nucleotides are TGTGCCAGCAGTTTCGTACTAGTGGAGGGCGGGGAGCTGTTTTTT. V and J are TRBV27 and TRBJ2-2; maybe TRBD2 (6 bases). V gave up 3 bases and J gave up 7 bases, with 15 bases separating them. Germline assignment: CDR1 MNHEY and CDR2 SMNVEV (reference sequence). The CDR3 contains 15 residues.

This chain connects TRBV19 to TRBJ1-1; 7 nucleotides align to TRBD1. With 10 bases clipped from V and 2 bases from J, the junction kept 10 bases outside the gene matches. CDR1 is LNHDA and CDR2 is SQIVND in the germline V gene (reference sequence). CDR3 length equals 14 residues. The CDR3 reads CATWDRLINTEAFF. Here the CDR3 DNA reads TGTGCCACCTGGGACAGACTCATTAACACTGAAGCTTTCTTT.

The J gene is TRBJ1-5, the V gene TRBV20-1; D possibly corresponds to TRBD1 (5 bases). This CDR3 comprises 12 residues. Germline V CDR1 and CDR2: DFQATT, SNEGSKA (reference sequence). Between the trimmed V and J ends, which lost 5 bases and 4 bases, there was a span of 9 bases. CDR3 bases: TGCAGTGCTGGCAGGGAGAATCAGCCCCAGCATTTT. It translates to CSAGRENQPQHF.

The table lists this clonotype with many counts. The CDR3 region has the DNA TGTGCCAGCAGCTTATACAGGGGGAATGAGCAGTTCTTC. Amino acid sequence: CASSLYRGNEQFF. The chain uses TRBV7-2 and TRBJ2-1, with TRBD1 matching over 8 bases. The V gene end was trimmed by 2 bases and the J gene end by 7 bases; junction bases not matched to a gene: 1. From germline, CDR1 is SGHTA and CDR2 FQGNSA. The CDR3 spans 13 residues.

Concerning this clonotype: A much larger clone differs by one base, so this may be a read error. The genes are TRBV20-1 and TRBJ2-1; D is uncertain. The CDR3 totals 16 residues. The V gene's germline CDR1 is DFQATT and CDR2 SNEGSKA (reference sequence). The CDR3 reads CGARDNGVGSWNEQFF. The CDR3 DNA reads TGCGGTGCTAGAGATAATGGTGTGGGCTCATGGAATGAGCAGTTCTTC.

The chain uses TRBV9 and TRBJ2-5, with D tentatively TRBD1 (6 bases). CDR3 length: 14 amino acids. The V end lost 0 bases, the J end lost 5 bases, and 11 bases lay between the germline ends. Germline CDR1 is SGDLS and CDR2 is YYNGEE. In nucleotides, the CDR3 is TGTGCCAGCAGCGTAGCTACGAGGGGGGAGACCCAGTACTTC. Translated: CASSVATRGETQYF.

This clonotype was detected only a few times. V and J are TRBV11-2 and TRBJ1-1; D gene unclear. Germline CDR1 is SGHAT and CDR2 is FQNNGV. CDR3 length equals 16 residues. The germline V and J ends were trimmed by 1 base and 4 bases, with 16 bases remaining between them. This chain's CDR3 is CASSLVTVGGGTEAFF. CDR3 in DNA: TGTGCCAGCAGCTTAGTTACCGTAGGAGGAGGCACTGAAGCTTTCTTT. Full variable domain (rest looked up from reference TRBV11-2 and TRBJ1-1): EAGVAQSPRYKIIEKRQSVAFWCNPISGHATLYWYQQILGQGPKLLIQFQNNGVVDDSQLPKDRFSAERLKGVDSTLKIQPAKLEDSAVYLCASSLVTVGGGTEAFFGQGTRLTVV.

Ten or more counts support this clonotype. This sequence joins TRBV20-1 and TRBJ2-1; 8 positions match TRBD2. J was trimmed by 4 bases and V by 5 bases; bases with no gene match: 4. Germline CDR1 DFQATT, CDR2 SNEGSKA (reference sequence). This CDR3 has 13 residues. The CDR3 spells CSAPGLGYNEQFF. As DNA, the CDR3 is TGCAGTGCTCCGGGACTAGGTTACAATGAGCAGTTCTTC.

This clonotype was seen more than once but under ten times. V is TRBV20-1 and J is TRBJ1-5; the D gene is possibly TRBD1 (6 bases). Germline lookup yields CDR1 DFQATT and CDR2 SNEGSKA (reference sequence). This CDR3 spans 18 amino acids. V gave up 0 bases and J gave up 3 bases, with 21 bases separating them. DNA of the CDR3: TGCAGTGCTAGAGATAGGCAGGGGCGCGAGCTAATCAATCAGCCCCAGCATTTT. It specifies CSARDRQGRELINQPQHF.

The chain combines TRBV5-1 with TRBJ2-3; D unclear. The germline V and J ends were trimmed by 0 bases and 4 bases, with 18 bases remaining between them. This CDR3 is 17 amino acids long. Germline V gene data show CDR1 as SGHRS and CDR2 as YFSETQ. The CDR3 bases are TGCGCCAGCAGCTTGGCCTCGTCATTGCTAAGTGCAGATACGCAGTATTTT. It specifies CASSLASSLLSADTQYF.

J is TRBJ1-6 and V is TRBV6-5; tentative D call: TRBD1 (5 bases). V lost 2 bases and J 11 bases, leaving 13 bases between the germline ends. CDR1 and CDR2 (germline): MNHEY, SVGAGI. CDR3 length: 14 amino acids. The CDR3 bases are TGTGCCAGCAGTTACATCGGCAGGGCAACACCCCTCCACTTT. It translates to CASSYIGRATPLHF.

This clonotype was seen a handful of times. The chain employs TRBV7-9 and TRBJ2-7; D is unclear. The ends were cut back, 5 bases at V and 4 bases at J, with 24 bases in the middle. Germline values: CDR1 SEHNR, CDR2 FQNEAQ (reference sequence). The CDR3 covers 17 residues. The CDR3 spells CASSLTLLDTESYEQYF. CDR3 DNA: TGTGCCAGCAGCCTAACACTTTTAGACACGGAGAGTTACGAGCAGTACTTC.